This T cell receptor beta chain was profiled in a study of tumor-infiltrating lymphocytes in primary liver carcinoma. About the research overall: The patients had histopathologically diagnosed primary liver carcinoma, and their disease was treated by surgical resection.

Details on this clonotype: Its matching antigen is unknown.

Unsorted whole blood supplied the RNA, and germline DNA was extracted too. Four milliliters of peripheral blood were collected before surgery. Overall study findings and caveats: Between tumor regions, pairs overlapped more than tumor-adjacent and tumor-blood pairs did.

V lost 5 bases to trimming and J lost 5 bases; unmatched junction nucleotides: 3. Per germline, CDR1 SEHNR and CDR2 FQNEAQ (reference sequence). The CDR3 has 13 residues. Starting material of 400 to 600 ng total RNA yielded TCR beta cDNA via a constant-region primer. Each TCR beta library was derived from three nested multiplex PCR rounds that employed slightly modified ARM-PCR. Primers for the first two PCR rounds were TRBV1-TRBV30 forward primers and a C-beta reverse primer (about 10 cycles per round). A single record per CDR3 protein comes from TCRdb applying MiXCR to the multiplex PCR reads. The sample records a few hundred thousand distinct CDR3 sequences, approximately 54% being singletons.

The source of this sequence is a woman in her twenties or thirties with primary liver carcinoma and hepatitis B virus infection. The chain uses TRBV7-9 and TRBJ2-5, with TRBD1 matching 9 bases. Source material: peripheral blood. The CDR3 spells CASSKGTGETQYF. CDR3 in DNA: TGTGCCAGCAGCAAAGGGACAGGGGAGACCCAGTACTTC. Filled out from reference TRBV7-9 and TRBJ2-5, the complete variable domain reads DTGVSQNPRHKITKRGQNVTFRCDPISEHNRLYWYRQTLGQGPEFLTYFQNEAQLEKSRLLSDRFSAERPKGSFSTLEIQRTEQGDSAMYLCASSKGTGETQYFGPGTRLLVL.